What follows are 8 T cell receptor beta chains derived from one specimen sequenced in a study of cytomegalovirus exposure and HLA in healthy donors. PCR was performed using 60 Vbeta and 13 Jbeta primers. Clones were read by immunoSEQ multiplex PCR, and TCRdb kept only the in-frame ones, dropping some. Here the sample spans 100,000 or so clones, 60% to 80% being singletons. Sequenced material: PBMCs. The receptor source for this set is a human donor in good health.

The rearrangement uses TRBV20-1 and TRBJ2-7; no clear D. Germline V gives CDR1 DFQATT, CDR2 SNEGSKA (reference sequence). Trimming removed 5 bases at V and 6 bases at J, with 11 bases between. This CDR3 contains 11 residues. The CDR3 nucleotides read TGCAGTGCTTCCAGAGCAGGCGAGCAGTACTTC. It specifies CSASRAGEQYF.

In this sample, this clone turned up a few times. This chain connects TRBV6-1 to TRBJ2-7, with TRBD1 matching 8 bases. The CDR3 length is 13 residues. The junction had 2 bases not matched to a gene; V was cut back by 6 bases and J by 1 base. Germline assignment: CDR1 MNHNS and CDR2 SASEGT. CDR3 DNA: TGTGCCAGCAGGGGACAGGAATCCTACGAGCAGTACTTC. This encodes CASRGQESYEQYF.

This rearrangement joins TRBV6-5 to TRBJ2-2; TRBD1 agrees at 8 bases. The V segment lost 7 bases and the J segment 4 bases; nucleotides outside the gene matches: 8. Germline V lookup: CDR1 MNHEY, CDR2 SVGAGI. This CDR3 contains 15 residues. Here the CDR3 reads CASTSRTGITGELFF. The CDR3 region has the DNA TGTGCCAGCACGTCGAGGACAGGGATCACCGGGGAGCTGTTTTTT.

This rearrangement joins TRBV18 to TRBJ2-1; 10 bases match TRBD1. V was pared by 6 bases and J by 2 bases, with 16 bases of the junction left unmatched. The CDR3 contains 19 residues. The germline V gene has CDR1 KGHSH and CDR2 LQKENI. Here the CDR3 DNA reads TGTGCCAGCTCCCGGACAGGGGGTCGAGGTAGTAGCACCTACAATGAGCAGTTCTTC. Translation: CASSRTGGRGSSTYNEQFF.

The gene calls are TRBV11-2 and TRBJ1-5; D is unresolved. Germline V gives CDR1 SGHAT, CDR2 FQNNGV. Deletions cut 5 bases from V and 5 bases from J, with 13 bases between. The CDR3 loop spans 14 amino acids. CDR3 sequence reads: CASSALSVDQPQHF. The CDR3, as DNA: TGTGCCAGCAGCGCCCTTTCGGTGGATCAGCCCCAGCATTTT.

This clone was picked up a small number of times. The rearrangement joins TRBV21-1 to TRBJ1-5; TRBD1 is the table's D call, not checked against the DNA. TRBV21-1 is a pseudogene segment. The CDR3 consists of 11 residues. For the CDR3, the DNA is TGTGCCAGCACCCACAGGGAGCCCCAGCATTTT. This translates into CASTHREPQHF.

This chain links TRBV6-1 with TRBJ2-5, with D perhaps matching TRBD1 (5 bases). The J call is in doubt because the DNA end fits TRBJ2-7 better. The CDR3 has 11 amino acids. Looked up from germline, CDR1 is MNHNS and CDR2 is SASEGT. The CDR3 reads CATQGNYEQYF. The CDR3 bases are TGTGCCACTCAGGGAAACTACGAGCAGTACTTC.

The chain joins TRBV6-5 to TRBJ1-2; TRBD1 matches 10 bases. The CDR3 loop spans 14 amino acids. In germline, CDR1 is MNHEY, CDR2 SVGAGI. V was clipped by 6 bases and J by 8 bases; unmatched bases: 9. CDR3 sequence reads: CASRGFRDRGGYTF. The DNA for the CDR3 is TGTGCCAGCAGAGGCTTCCGGGACAGGGGAGGCTACACCTTC.